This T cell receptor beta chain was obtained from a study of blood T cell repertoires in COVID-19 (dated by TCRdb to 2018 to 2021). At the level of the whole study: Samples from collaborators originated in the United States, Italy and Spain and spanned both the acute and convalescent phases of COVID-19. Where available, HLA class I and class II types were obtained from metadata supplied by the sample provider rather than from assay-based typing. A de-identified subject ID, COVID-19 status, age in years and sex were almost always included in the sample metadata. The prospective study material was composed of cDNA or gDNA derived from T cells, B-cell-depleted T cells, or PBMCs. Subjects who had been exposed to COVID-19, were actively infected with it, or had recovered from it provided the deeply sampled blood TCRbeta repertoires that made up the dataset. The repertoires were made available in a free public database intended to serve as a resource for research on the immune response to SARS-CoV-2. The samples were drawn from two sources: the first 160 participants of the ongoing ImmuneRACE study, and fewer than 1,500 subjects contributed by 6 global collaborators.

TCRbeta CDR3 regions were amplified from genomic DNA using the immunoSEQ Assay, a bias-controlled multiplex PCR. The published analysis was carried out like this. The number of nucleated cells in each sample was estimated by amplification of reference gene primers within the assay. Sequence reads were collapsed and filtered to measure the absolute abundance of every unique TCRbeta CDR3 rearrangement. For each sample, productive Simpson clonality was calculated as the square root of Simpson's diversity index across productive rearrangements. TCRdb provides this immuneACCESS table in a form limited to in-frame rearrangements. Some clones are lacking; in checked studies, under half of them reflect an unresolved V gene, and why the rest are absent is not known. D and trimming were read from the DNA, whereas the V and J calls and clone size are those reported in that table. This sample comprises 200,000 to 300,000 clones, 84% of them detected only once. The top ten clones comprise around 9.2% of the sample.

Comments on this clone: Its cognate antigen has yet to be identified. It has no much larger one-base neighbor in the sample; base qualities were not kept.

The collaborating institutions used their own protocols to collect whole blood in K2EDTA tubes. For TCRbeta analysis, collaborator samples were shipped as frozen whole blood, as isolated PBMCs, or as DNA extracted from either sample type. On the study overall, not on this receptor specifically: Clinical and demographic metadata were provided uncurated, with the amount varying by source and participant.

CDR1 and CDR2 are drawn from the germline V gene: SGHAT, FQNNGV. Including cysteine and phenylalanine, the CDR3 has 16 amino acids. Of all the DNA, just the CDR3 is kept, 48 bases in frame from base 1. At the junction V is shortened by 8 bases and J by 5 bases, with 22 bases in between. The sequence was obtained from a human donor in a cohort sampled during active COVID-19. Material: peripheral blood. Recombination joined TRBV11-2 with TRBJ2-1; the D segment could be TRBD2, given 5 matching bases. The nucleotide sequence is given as TGTGCCAGCTCGGAAGAACTAGGACTGCTAAACAATGAGCAGTTCTTC. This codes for CASSEELGLLNNEQFF. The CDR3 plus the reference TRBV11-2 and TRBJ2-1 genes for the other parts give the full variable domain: EAGVAQSPRYKIIEKRQSVAFWCNPISGHATLYWYQQILGQGPKLLIQFQNNGVVDDSQLPKDRFSAERLKGVDSTLKIQPAKLEDSAVYLCASSEELGLLNNEQFFGPGTRLTVL.